This TCR beta chain was sequenced during a study of identical twins. V was trimmed by 10 bases and J by 4 bases, leaving 13 bases between them. CDR3 length: 12 residues. This clonotype has a count of ten or more. Its target is not known. The donor group consisted entirely of healthy Caucasians. Whole-study results and caveats: Invariant populations such as MAIT and iNKT cells could partly muddle zero-insertion analyses. Cord blood beta clonotypes that were abundant carried fewer insertions, and memory repertoires showed no such trend.

TCRdb re-called the 5' RACE reads with MiXCR, one entry per CDR3 protein. The data show approximately 670,000 distinct CDR3 sequences, around 6% seen once. The TCR was taken from a man aged 18 to 29 in good health. Sequencing was performed on naive T cells sorted from blood. V is TRBV12-3 or TRBV12-4 and J is TRBJ1-2; D ambiguous. The CDR3 nucleotides are TGTGCCACCTTAAAGGAGGTCTATGGCTACACCTTC. This gives the protein CATLKEVYGYTF.